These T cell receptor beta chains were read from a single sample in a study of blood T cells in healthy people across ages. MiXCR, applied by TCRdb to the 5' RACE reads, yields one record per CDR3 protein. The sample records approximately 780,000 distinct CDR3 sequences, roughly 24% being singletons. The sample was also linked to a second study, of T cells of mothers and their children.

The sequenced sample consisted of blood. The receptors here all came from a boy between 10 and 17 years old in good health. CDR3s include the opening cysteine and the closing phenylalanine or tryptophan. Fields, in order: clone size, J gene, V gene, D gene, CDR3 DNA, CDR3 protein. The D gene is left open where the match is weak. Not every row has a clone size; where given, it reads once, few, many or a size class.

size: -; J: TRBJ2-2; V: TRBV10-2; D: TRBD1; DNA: TGCGCCAGCAGTGACCGGCTGACAGGGGCAGCCGGGGAGCTGTTTTTT; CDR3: CASSDRLTGAAGELFF
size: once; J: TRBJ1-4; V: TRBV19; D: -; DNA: TGTGCCAGTAGCCTACATGAAAAACTGTTTTTT; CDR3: CASSLHEKLFF
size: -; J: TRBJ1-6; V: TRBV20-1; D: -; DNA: TGCAGTGCTAGGGGGCAGGAAGATTCACCCCTCCACTTT; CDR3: CSARGQEDSPLHF
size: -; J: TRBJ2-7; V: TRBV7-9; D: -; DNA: TGTGCCAGCAGCCCACCCGGTGGGGGGCGCGACGAGCAGTACTTC; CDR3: CASSPPGGGRDEQYF
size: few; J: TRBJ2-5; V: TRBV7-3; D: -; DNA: TGTGCCAGCAGCTCATCCACAGGGAGAGGAGAGACCCAGTGCTTC; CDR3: CASSSSTGRGETQCF
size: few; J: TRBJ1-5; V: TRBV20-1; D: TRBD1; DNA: TGCAGTGCTCCTCCGGGACAGGGCGAGCCCCAGCATTTT; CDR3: CSAPPGQGEPQHF
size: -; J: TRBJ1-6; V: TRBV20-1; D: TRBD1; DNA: TGCAGTGCTGAGGCAAATGGACAGGGGAGTTCACCCCTCCACTTT; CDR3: CSAEANGQGSSPLHF
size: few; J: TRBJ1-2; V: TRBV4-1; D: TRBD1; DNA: TGCGCCAGCAGCCAAGATGACAGGGACTTATATGGCTACACCTTC; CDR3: CASSQDDRDLYGYTF
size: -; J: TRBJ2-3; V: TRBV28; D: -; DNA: TGTGCCAGCAGTTTAGTCCGCGTGTTAGGAGGAGATACGCAGTATTTT; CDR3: CASSLVRVLGGDTQYF
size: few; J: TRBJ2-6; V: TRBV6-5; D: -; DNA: TGTGCCGGCAGTTACTCTGTTACCTCTGGGGCCAACGTCCTGACTTTC; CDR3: CAGSYSVTSGANVLTF
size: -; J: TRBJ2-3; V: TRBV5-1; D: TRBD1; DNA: TGCGCCAGCAGCTTGGAGATCCGGGACAGGGGGATAGATACGCAGTATTTT; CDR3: CASSLEIRDRGIDTQYF
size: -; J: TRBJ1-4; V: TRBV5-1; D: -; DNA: TGCGCCAGCAGCTTAGGGGTGCGAGAAAAACTGTTTTTT; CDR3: CASSLGVREKLFF
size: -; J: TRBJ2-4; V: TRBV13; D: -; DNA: TGTGCCAGCAGCCCAGCCCCCTTCCAGGGCTCTAAAAACATTCAGTACTTC; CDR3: CASSPAPFQGSKNIQYF
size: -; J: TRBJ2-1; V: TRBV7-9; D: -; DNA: TGTGCCACTCGAAGGGAAGAGGACAATGAGCAGTTCTTC; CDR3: CATRREEDNEQFF
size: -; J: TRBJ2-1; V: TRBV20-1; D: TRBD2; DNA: TGCAGTGCTAGTCGACTAGCGGGAAACTACAATGAGCAGTTCTTC; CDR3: CSASRLAGNYNEQFF
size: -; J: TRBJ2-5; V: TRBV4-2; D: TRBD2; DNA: TGTGCCAGCAGCCAAGAAAGTTTAGCGGGTATTCAAGAGACCCAGTACTTC; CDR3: CASSQESLAGIQETQYF
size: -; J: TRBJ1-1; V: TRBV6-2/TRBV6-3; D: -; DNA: TGTGCCAGCAGCCCTACAGGGTTCTTATCTGAAGCTTTCTTT; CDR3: CASSPTGFLSEAFF
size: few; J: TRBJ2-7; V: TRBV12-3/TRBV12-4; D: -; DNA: TGTGCCAGCAGTTTGACCCGCCCCGAGCAGTACTTC; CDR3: CASSLTRPEQYF
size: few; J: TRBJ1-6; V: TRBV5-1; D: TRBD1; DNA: TGCGCCAGCAGCTCGACGACAGGGAATTCACCCCTCCACTTT; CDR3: CASSSTTGNSPLHF
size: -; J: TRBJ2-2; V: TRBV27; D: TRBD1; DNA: TGTGCCAGCAGTTTACGACCGGGACAGAGGACCGGGGAGCTGTTTTTC; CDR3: CASSLRPGQRTGELFF
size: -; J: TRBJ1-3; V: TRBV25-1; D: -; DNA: TGTGCCAGCAGTGAATCAGGAAGTCCCCGAGGCACCATATATTTT; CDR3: CASSESGSPRGTIYF
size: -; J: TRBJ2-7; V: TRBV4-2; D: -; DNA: TGTGCCAGCAGCCAAGAGGTATCTAGTTACGAGCAGTACTTC; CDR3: CASSQEVSSYEQYF
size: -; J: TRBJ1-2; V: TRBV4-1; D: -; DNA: TGCGCCAGCAGCTCCCCCTCTAACTATGGCTACACCTTC; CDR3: CASSSPSNYGYTF
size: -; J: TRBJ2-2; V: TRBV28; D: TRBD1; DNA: TGTGCCAGCAGTCCAATACAGGGGGCGAACACCGGGGAGCTGTTTTTT; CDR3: CASSPIQGANTGELFF
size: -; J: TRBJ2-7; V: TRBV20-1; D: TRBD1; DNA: TGCAGTGCTAGAGATGAGGGAACAGGGGGCGAAGAGCAGTACTTC; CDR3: CSARDEGTGGEEQYF
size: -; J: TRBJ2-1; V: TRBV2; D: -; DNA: TGTGCCAGCAGGGGGGCCCACGAGCAGTTCTTC; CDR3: CASRGAHEQFF
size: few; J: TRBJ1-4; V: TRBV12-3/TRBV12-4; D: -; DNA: TGTGCCAGCAGTGATACAGGGTGGGATGAAAAACTGTTTTTT; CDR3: CASSDTGWDEKLFF
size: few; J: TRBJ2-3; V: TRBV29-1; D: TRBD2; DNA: TGCAGCGTTTCCGGGAGGGTAGGCACAGATACGCAGTATTTT; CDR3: CSVSGRVGTDTQYF
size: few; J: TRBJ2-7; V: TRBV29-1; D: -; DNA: TGCAGCGGTCAGGGGCCCCTCTACGAGCAGTACTTC; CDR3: CSGQGPLYEQYF
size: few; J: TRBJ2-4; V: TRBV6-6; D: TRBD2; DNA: TGTGCCAGCACCGGACTAGCCGACTCCATTCAGTACTTC; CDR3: CASTGLADSIQYF
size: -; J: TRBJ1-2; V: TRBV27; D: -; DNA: TGTGCCAGCAGTTTATTCCCTCCAGGGGATGGCTATACCTTC; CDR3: CASSLFPPGDGYTF
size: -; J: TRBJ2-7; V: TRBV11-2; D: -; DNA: TGTGCCAGCAGATACCTTTTCGACGGCTCCTACGAGCAGTACTTC; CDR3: CASRYLFDGSYEQYF
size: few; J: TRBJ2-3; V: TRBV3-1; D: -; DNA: TGTGCCAGCAGCCAGGACTGGGGTTGGGGCACAGATACGCAGTATTTT; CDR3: CASSQDWGWGTDTQYF
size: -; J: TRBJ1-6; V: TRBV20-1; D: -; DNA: TGCAGTGCTAGAGTCGGGGGCCAGGGATCACCCCTCCACTTT; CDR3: CSARVGGQGSPLHF
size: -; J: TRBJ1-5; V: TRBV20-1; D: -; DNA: TGCAGTGCTAGACCTGACGGGAATCAGCCCCAGCATTTT; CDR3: CSARPDGNQPQHF
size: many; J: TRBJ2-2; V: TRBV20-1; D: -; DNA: TGCAGTGCTAGAGTAGGTGTCGGGGAGCTGTTTTTT; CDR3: CSARVGVGELFF
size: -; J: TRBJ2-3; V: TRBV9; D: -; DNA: TGTGCCAGCAGCGGCACCACGCTCTGGGATACGCAGTATTTT; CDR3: CASSGTTLWDTQYF
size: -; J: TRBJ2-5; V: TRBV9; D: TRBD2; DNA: TGTGCCAGCAGCGTTGCCGGAGCGGGAGATGAAGAGACCCAGTACTTC; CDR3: CASSVAGAGDEETQYF
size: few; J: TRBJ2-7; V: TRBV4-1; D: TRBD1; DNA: TGCGCCAGCAGCCCCAGAGCCCCTTTTTGGGACAGGAGCTACGAGCAGTACTTC; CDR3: CASSPRAPFWDRSYEQYF
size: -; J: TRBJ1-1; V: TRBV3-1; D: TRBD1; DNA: TGTGCCAGCAGCCATCCGGGACAGGGGAACACTGAAGCTTTCTTT; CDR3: CASSHPGQGNTEAFF
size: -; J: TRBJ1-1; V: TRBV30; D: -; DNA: TGTGCCTGGTGGCCCAGGAACACTGAAGCTTTCTTT; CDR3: CAWWPRNTEAFF
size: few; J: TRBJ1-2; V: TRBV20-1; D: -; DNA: TGCAGTGCTAGAGATGGAGCCGGAATCTCGAACTATGGCTACACCTTC; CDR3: CSARDGAGISNYGYTF
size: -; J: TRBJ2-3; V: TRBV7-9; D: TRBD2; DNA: TGTGCCAGCAGCTCATATAGCGGGGGCCTCACAGATACGCAGTATTTT; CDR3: CASSSYSGGLTDTQYF
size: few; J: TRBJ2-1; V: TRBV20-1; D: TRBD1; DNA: TGCAGTGCTAGAGATGGACAGGGCTCCTACAATGAGCAGTTCTTC; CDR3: CSARDGQGSYNEQFF
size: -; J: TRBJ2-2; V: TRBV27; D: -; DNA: TGTGCCAGCCGCCGCCAGAGGAACACCGGGGAGCTGTTTTTT; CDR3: CASRRQRNTGELFF
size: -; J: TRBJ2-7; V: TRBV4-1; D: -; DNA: TGCGCCAGCAGCCAATCTCCGGGACATTCCTACGAGCAGTACTTC; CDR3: CASSQSPGHSYEQYF
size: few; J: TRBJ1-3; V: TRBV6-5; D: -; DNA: TGTGCCAGCAGTTCTAGGACAGTCCGTTCTGGAAACACCATATATTTT; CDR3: CASSSRTVRSGNTIYF
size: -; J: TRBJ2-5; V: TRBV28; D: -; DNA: TGTGCCAGCAGTTTACGCTGGGAGACCCAGTACTTC; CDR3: CASSLRWETQYF
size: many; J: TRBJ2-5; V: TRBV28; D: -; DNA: TGTGCCAGCAGTTACCGAGAGACCCAGTACTTC; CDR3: CASSYRETQYF
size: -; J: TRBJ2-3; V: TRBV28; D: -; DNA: TGTGCCAGCAGTTTTTCAGGGTTGCCAGATACGCAGTATTTT; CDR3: CASSFSGLPDTQYF
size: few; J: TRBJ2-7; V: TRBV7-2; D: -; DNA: TGTGCCAGCAGCTTTAGGGGAGTTCTGGCCTACGAGCAGTACTTC; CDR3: CASSFRGVLAYEQYF
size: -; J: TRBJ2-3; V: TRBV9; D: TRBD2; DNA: TGTGCCAGCAGCGTAGGACTAGCGGGGGGAATAGATACGCAGTATTTT; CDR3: CASSVGLAGGIDTQYF